This T cell receptor (delta chain) came from a study of gamma-delta T cells after stem cell transplantation. TCRdb processed the RT-PCR reads again with the CATT caller. The repertoire holds about 11,000 delta-chain clones, with 30% to 40% as singletons. A word on this clone: Germline and junction disagree at one end, which may indicate a read error.

Sequenced material: gamma-delta T cells. The clonotype originates from a human donor. It is not recorded whose cells these are; they may come from a transplant donor.

CDR3 region: CACDSYWGLLSSCDTRQMFF. The DNA for the CDR3 is TGTGCCTGTGACTCATACTGGGGGCTACTGAGCTCCTGTGACACCCGACAGATGTTTTTC. This chain uses TRDV2 with TRDJ3; 8 bases are shared with TRDD3. Germline V gene lookup returns CDR1 GEAIGNYY and CDR2 EKD. This CDR3 region has 20 residues.